Given below is one T cell receptor (beta chain) in context. Its antigen is not known. The data were taken from a study of T cell responses to AZD1222 COVID-19 vaccine. Study-level background: It was second doses at about 4 or about 12 weeks that were pooled. General study points: Elevations in Spike-specific TCR breadth and depth followed administration of two AZD1222 doses. It should be noted that donors were predominantly white British and more often female, and clonal diversity was possibly underestimated.

This table comes from immunoSEQ multiplex PCR, and its TCRdb copy is limited to in-frame clones, with some not included. Found here are more than 95,000 clones, roughly 93% of them singletons; the top ten hold 4.5% to 5%. The CDR3 length is 16 residues. V dropped 1 base and J dropped 6; count of bases not matched to a gene: 6. CDR1 is SEHNR, CDR2 FQNEAQ, per germline (reference sequence). The chain recombines TRBV7-9 with TRBJ2-1, with 10 bases aligning to TRBD2. This receptor was obtained from an adult in good health. This material consisted of peripheral blood, taken on day 0 of AZD1222 vaccination. For the CDR3, the DNA is TGTGCCAGCAGCTTAGTACTGGTAGCGGGAGGCAATGAGCAGTTCTTC. Its translation: CASSLVLVAGGNEQFF.